This T cell receptor beta chain derives from a study of shared clonotypes between healthy human individuals. Study summary: CD4 naive cells filled three plates per donor, CD4 memory three, CD8 naive two and CD8 memory one. Study-wide results and limits: Generation probability values for non-shared clonotypes were lower than those for clonotypes shared by all four donors. Larger estimated richness was generally recorded for naive subsets relative to memory subsets.

The CDR3 contains 17 residues. The V segment lost 2 bases and the J segment 5 bases; nucleotides outside the gene matches: 12. The germline V gene encodes CDR1 MNHEY and CDR2 SMNVEV (reference sequence). Sorted-subset replicate PCRs used 150 to 200 ng of genomic DNA. This amount corresponded to about 29,000 T cell genomes. The protocol was immunoSEQ multiplex PCR, while the TCRdb copy is restricted to in-frame clones and leaves out a portion. Among about 800,000 clones listed, around 96% were seen once. On this clone itself: Its antigen remains unidentified.

Terminally differentiated effector memory CD45RA+ cells were excluded by CCR7 positive selection of CD45RO-negative cells. The chain recombines TRBV27 with TRBJ2-7; TRBD1 matches 10 bases. Input material: naive CD8+ T cells sorted from blood. The receptor was derived from a man in his thirties or forties in good health. The CDR3 region is CASSLKGPDRGFHEQYF. As DNA, the CDR3 is TGTGCCAGCAGTTTAAAGGGTCCGGACAGGGGGTTCCACGAGCAGTACTTC.